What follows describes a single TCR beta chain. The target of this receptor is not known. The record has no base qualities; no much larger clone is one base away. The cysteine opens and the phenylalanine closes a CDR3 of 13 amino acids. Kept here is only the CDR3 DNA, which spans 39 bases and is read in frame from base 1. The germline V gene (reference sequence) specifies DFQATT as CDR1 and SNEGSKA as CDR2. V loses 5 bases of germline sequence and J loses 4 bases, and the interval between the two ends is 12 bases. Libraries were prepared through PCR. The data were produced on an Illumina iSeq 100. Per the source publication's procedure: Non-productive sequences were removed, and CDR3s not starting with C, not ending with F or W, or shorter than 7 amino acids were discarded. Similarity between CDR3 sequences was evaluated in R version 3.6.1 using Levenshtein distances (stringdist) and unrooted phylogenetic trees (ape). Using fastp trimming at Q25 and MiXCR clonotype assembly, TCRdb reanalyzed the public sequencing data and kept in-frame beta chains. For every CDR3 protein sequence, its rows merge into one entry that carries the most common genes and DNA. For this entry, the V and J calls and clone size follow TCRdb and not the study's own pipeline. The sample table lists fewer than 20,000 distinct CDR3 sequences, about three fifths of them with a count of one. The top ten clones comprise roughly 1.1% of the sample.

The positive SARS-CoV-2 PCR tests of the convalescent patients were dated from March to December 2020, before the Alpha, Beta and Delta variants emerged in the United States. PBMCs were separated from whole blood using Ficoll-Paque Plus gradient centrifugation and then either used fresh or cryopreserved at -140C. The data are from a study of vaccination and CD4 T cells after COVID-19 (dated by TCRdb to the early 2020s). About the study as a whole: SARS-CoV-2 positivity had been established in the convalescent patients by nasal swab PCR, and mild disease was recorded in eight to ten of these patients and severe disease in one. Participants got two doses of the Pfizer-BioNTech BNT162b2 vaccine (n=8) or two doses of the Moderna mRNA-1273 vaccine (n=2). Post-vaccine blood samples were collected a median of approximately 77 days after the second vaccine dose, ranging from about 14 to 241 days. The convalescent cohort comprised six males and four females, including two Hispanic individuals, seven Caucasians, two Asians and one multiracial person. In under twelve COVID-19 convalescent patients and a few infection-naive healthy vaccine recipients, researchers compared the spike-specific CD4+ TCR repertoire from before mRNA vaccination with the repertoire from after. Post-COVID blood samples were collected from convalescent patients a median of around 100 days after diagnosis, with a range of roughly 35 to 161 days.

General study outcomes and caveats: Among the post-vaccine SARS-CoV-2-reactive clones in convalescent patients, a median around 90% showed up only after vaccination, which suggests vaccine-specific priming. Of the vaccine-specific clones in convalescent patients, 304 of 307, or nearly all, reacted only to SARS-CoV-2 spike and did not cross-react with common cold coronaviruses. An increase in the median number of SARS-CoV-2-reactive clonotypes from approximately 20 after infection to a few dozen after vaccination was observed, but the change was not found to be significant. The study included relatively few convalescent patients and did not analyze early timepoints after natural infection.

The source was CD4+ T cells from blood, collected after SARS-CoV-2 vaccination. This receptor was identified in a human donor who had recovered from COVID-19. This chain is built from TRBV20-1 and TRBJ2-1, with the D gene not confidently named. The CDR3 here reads CSAFWTNYNEQFF. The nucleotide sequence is TGCAGTGCTTTCTGGACCAATTACAATGAGCAGTTCTTC.